This passage covers 27 T cell receptor beta chains from one sample sequenced in a study of blood T cells in healthy people across ages (dated by TCRdb to between 2015 and 2016). Library generation was performed with 5' RACE. These reads were obtained on an Illumina HiSeq 2500. A second 7 to 11 cycle PCR used a sample-barcoded 5' primer and a J-beta primer mix. The public reads were run again by TCRdb, first through fastp at Q25 and then through MiXCR, and only productive beta chains were kept. Entries that share a CDR3 protein sequence are merged under the most common genes and DNA. The sample table shows 1.4 million to 1.5 million distinct CDR3 sequences, and 42% are seen once. 7.9% of the sample is taken by the ten largest. Sequencing was performed on blood. Receptor source: a young woman in good health.

There are a few counts of this clonotype. This chain links TRBV4-2 with TRBJ2-3; D unclear. The germline V gene encodes CDR1 LGHNA and CDR2 YNFKEQ. The CDR3 spans 13 residues. V was trimmed by 5 bases and J by 4 bases, leaving 10 bases between them. The CDR3: CASSNLEADTQYF. The CDR3 bases are TGTGCCAGCAGCAACCTAGAGGCAGATACGCAGTATTTT.

This clonotype was found once. A read error may be the cause here, since a much bigger clone is one base away. The chain joins TRBV5-1 to TRBJ2-5, with 7 bases identical to TRBD1. The CDR3 totals 14 residues. Germline V gives CDR1 SGHRS, CDR2 YFSETQ. Losses at the gene ends were 1 base for V and 11 bases for J; bases not matched to a gene: 11. The CDR3 loop is CASSLSGTDNEQYF. CDR3 bases: TGCGCCAGCAGCTTGAGTGGGACAGACAATGAGCAGTACTTC.

The V call is TRBV30, the J call TRBJ2-5; 7 bases map to TRBD1. The CDR3 sequence is 13 residues long. Germline V lookup: CDR1 GTSNPN, CDR2 SVGIG (reference sequence). J lost 5 bases, V lost 0 bases, and 3 bases had no gene match. The CDR3 sequence is CAWSVGQAETQYF. The CDR3, as DNA: TGTGCCTGGAGTGTAGGACAGGCGGAGACCCAGTACTTC.

The CDR3 is CAWTALRNTEAFF. CDR3 bases: TGTGCCTGGACCGCTCTGAGGAACACTGAAGCTTTCTTT. The chain combines TRBV30 with TRBJ1-1; D remains unclear. CDR1 GTSNPN and CDR2 SVGIG come from the germline V gene (reference sequence). Trimming took off 4 bases at V and 1 base at J, with 10 bases between the two ends. The CDR3 totals 13 residues.

This clonotype was observed at least ten times. The chain couples TRBV20-1 to TRBJ2-7; maybe TRBD2 (6 bases). The ends were cut back, 6 bases at V and 2 bases at J, with 17 bases in the middle. There are 14 residues in the CDR3. The germline V gene encodes CDR1 DFQATT and CDR2 SNEGSKA (reference sequence). CDR3: CSATGGRLTYEQYF. In nucleotides, the CDR3 is TGCAGTGCGACCGGGGGACGGTTGACCTACGAGCAGTACTTC.

This clonotype was observed many times. The rearrangement joins TRBV29-1 to TRBJ1-5; D gene unclear. Germline V lookup: CDR1 SQVTM, CDR2 ANQGSEA. The V end was cut by 4 bases, the J end by 5 bases, with 15 bases between. This CDR3 spans 14 amino acids. The CDR3 reads CSVVLGSADQPQHF. The DNA of the CDR3 is TGCAGCGTTGTCTTAGGGAGCGCGGATCAGCCCCAGCATTTT.

This clonotype was detected a few times. Its ends do not fully match the called genes, so a read error is possible. The genes are TRBV7-9 and TRBJ2-3; D remains unclear. Germline V gene sequence: CDR1 SEHNR, CDR2 FQNEAQ (reference sequence). The CDR3 loop spans 16 amino acids. CDR3 in DNA: TGTGCCAGCACCTTAGGTACAGACGACGTCCGGGATACGCAGTATTTT. Protein: CASTLGTDDVRDTQYF.

The V and J genes are TRBV12-3 or TRBV12-4 and TRBJ2-1; D is perhaps TRBD1 (5 bases). The CDR3 spans 13 residues. V was pared by 1 base and J by 9 bases, with 10 bases between. The CDR3 sequence: CASSLEGVGEQFF. Here the CDR3 DNA reads TGTGCCAGCAGTTTAGAAGGGGTCGGTGAGCAGTTCTTC.

The chain has TRBV20-1 and TRBJ2-1; 11 bases map to TRBD2. The CDR3 is made up of 14 amino acids. Germline CDR1 reads DFQATT; CDR2 reads SNEGSKA (reference sequence). After removal of 0 bases from V and 6 bases from J, the junction contained 1 base not matched to a gene. The DNA of the CDR3 is TGCAGTGCTAGAGATAGCGGGGGGGCCAATGAGCAGTTCTTC. Translation: CSARDSGGANEQFF.

The V call is TRBV4-1, the J call TRBJ1-6, with unresolved D. The V and J ends lost 3 bases and 7 bases respectively, with 13 bases between them. CDR1 is MGHRA and CDR2 is YSYEKL in the germline V gene. This CDR3 spans 15 amino acids. DNA for the CDR3: TGCGCCAGCAGCCAGGAGGTGACGGAGAATTCACCCCTCCACTTT. Its translation is CASSQEVTENSPLHF.

The sample holds a few counts of this clonotype. The V call is TRBV20-1, the J call TRBJ2-7, with a possible D match to TRBD2 (5 bases). The CDR3 has 15 amino acids. Between the trimmed V and J ends, which lost 3 bases and 5 bases, there was a span of 20 bases. CDR1 and CDR2 from the germline V gene are DFQATT and SNEGSKA (reference sequence). CDR3 in amino acids: CSARIPGSLVHEQYF. In DNA, the CDR3 is TGCAGTGCTAGGATACCGGGATCACTAGTCCACGAGCAGTACTTC.

The sample holds one count of this clonotype. The V gene is TRBV20-1, the J gene TRBJ2-1, with 8 bases fitting TRBD2. The CDR3 runs 14 residues. Germline V gene data show CDR1 as DFQATT and CDR2 as SNEGSKA (reference sequence). V was clipped by 2 bases and J by 10 bases; unmatched bases: 10. CDR3 bases: TGCAGTGCTAGACGGGCGGGAGGACTAAACGAGCAGTTCTTC. Translating it yields CSARRAGGLNEQFF.

The chain has TRBV27 and TRBJ2-2, with no clear D. In germline, CDR1 is MNHEY, CDR2 SMNVEV (reference sequence). The CDR3 consists of 13 residues. V shed 2 bases and J shed 6 bases, with 7 bases lying between them. The CDR3 DNA follows: TGTGCCAGCAGTTTAGAGGCCGCCGGGGAGCTGTTTTTT. Its translation: CASSLEAAGELFF.

This clonotype was seen a few times. The V gene is TRBV27, the J gene TRBJ1-2; D not resolved. CDR3 size: 14 residues. CDR1 is MNHEY and CDR2 is SMNVEV in the germline V gene (reference sequence). With 4 bases removed from V and 4 bases from J, the gap between germline ends came to 13 bases. In DNA form, the CDR3 reads TGTGCCAGCAGTTCGGCAGAGACCATCTATGGCTACACCTTC. Amino acid sequence: CASSSAETIYGYTF.

The V and J genes are TRBV7-9 and TRBJ2-4; 7 bases map to TRBD1. The CDR3 consists of 13 residues. Germline CDR1 is SEHNR and CDR2 is FQNEAQ (reference sequence). The V and J ends lost 5 bases and 13 bases, in that order; junction bases with no gene match: 11. Here the CDR3 DNA reads TGTGCCAGCAGCGGACAGGTTTTCGGAGAGCAGTACTTC. This codes for CASSGQVFGEQYF.

The gene calls are TRBV4-1 and TRBJ1-5, with TRBD1 as a possible D gene (5 bases). CDR1 is MGHRA, CDR2 YSYEKL, per germline. The V and J ends lost 4 bases and 0 bases respectively, with 16 bases between them. This CDR3 is 17 amino acids long. The CDR3 DNA reads TGCGCCAGCAGCCTTTCCGGGGCAGTGAATAGCAATCAGCCCCAGCATTTT. This gives the protein CASSLSGAVNSNQPQHF.

The J gene is TRBJ1-1, the V gene TRBV10-3; weak D call: TRBD1 (5 bases). Trimming cost V 7 bases and J 1 base, with 13 bases left between them. CDR1 is ENHRY, CDR2 SYGVKD, per germline. CDR3 length: 14 amino acids. The CDR3 protein is CAIMGGTPNTEAFF. The CDR3 region has the DNA TGTGCCATCATGGGGGGGACGCCGAACACTGAAGCTTTCTTT.

V usage is TRBV4-1 and J usage is TRBJ2-7; 11 positions agree with TRBD2. V shed 2 bases, J shed 7 bases, and the junction held 10 bases outside the gene matches. CDR3 length: 16 amino acids. Germline CDR1 reads MGHRA; CDR2 reads YSYEKL. The DNA of the CDR3 is TGCGCCAGCAGCCAACCAACTAGCGGGAGTCTGAATGAGCAGTACTTC. Translating gives CASSQPTSGSLNEQYF.

This clonotype has only a few counts. The gene calls are TRBV28 and TRBJ2-4, with 7 bases matching TRBD1. Trimming cost V 6 bases and J 7 bases; bases outside gene matches: 15. The length of the CDR3 is 16 residues. CDR1 MDHEN and CDR2 SYDVKM come from the germline V gene. The CDR3 region has the DNA TGTGCCAGCAGCTCGATTGCGACAGGGTCAGGGAACATTCAGTACTTC. Translation gives CASSSIATGSGNIQYF.

This clonotype was detected only a few times. The V call is TRBV5-1, the J call TRBJ2-7; TRBD2 aligns across 9 bases. J gave up 4 bases and V 4 bases, and 6 bases lay outside the gene matches. CDR1 SGHRS and CDR2 YFSETQ come from the germline V gene. The CDR3 sequence is 14 residues long. CDR3 sequence reads: CASSGPSGVYEQYF. CDR3 in DNA: TGCGCCAGCAGCGGGCCTAGCGGGGTTTACGAGCAGTACTTC.

This clonotype was picked up a small number of times. This chain links TRBV7-3 with TRBJ1-6, with D possibly matching TRBD1 (6 bases). Germline assignment: CDR1 SGHTA and CDR2 FQGTGA. Trimming shortened V by 1 base and J by 9 bases, and 13 bases separated the two germline ends. This CDR3 has 15 amino acids. The CDR3, as DNA: TGTGCCAGCAGCTTAATAGGGGGTCCGAGTTCACCCCTCCACTTT. Amino acid sequence: CASSLIGGPSSPLHF.

The J gene is TRBJ2-5, the V gene TRBV27, with a weak D call TRBD2 (5 bases). CDR3 length equals 14 residues. The V and J ends lost 6 bases and 11 bases respectively, with 22 bases between them. The germline V gene encodes CDR1 MNHEY and CDR2 SMNVEV (reference sequence). The CDR3 sequence is CASSPRSGKREQYF. CDR3 DNA sequence: TGTGCCAGCAGCCCTAGAAGTGGGAAAAGGGAGCAGTACTTC.

This chain links TRBV29-1 with TRBJ2-5, with 12 bases matching TRBD2. With the DNA end fitting TRBJ2-7 better, the J assignment may be wrong. This CDR3 region has 13 residues. CDR1 SQVTM and CDR2 ANQGSEA come from the germline V gene. CDR3 sequence (DNA): TGCAGCGTTACTAGCGGGGGGAGCTACGAGCAGTACTTC. This sequence encodes CSVTSGGSYEQYF.

This clonotype was counted a few times. The chain carries TRBV29-1 and TRBJ2-7, with D unresolved. Trimming left V 5 bases short and J 7 bases short, with 9 bases between. Germline-derived CDR1 and CDR2 are SQVTM and ANQGSEA. CDR3 length: 10 amino acids. The CDR3 DNA follows: TGCAGCGTTTATGGCAATGAGCAGTACTTC. Its translation is CSVYGNEQYF.

This rearrangement joins TRBV7-9 to TRBJ2-2; tentative D call: TRBD2 (6 bases). The CDR3 contains 15 residues. V was clipped by 2 bases and J by 5 bases, with 12 bases between them. CDR1 is SEHNR, CDR2 FQNEAQ, per germline (reference sequence). The CDR3 sequence is CASSLWGGETGELFF. The CDR3 region has the DNA TGTGCCAGCAGCTTATGGGGAGGAGAAACCGGGGAGCTGTTTTTT.

The chain combines TRBV28 with TRBJ2-1; D gene uncertain. The CDR3 length is 15 residues. The V end was cut by 8 bases, the J end by 3 bases, with 17 bases between. Germline lookup yields CDR1 MDHEN and CDR2 SYDVKM. CDR3 bases: TGTGCCAGCCTTAGTCCGGGTCCATACTACAATGAGCAGTTCTTC. Amino acids: CASLSPGPYYNEQFF.

The chain uses TRBV27 and TRBJ2-7; D is tentatively TRBD1 or TRBD2 (5 bases each). V gave up 2 bases and J gave up 5 bases, with 19 bases separating them. Germline lookup yields CDR1 MNHEY and CDR2 SMNVEV (reference sequence). The CDR3 is made up of 16 amino acids. CDR3 DNA: TGTGCCAGCAGTTTACGTCCCCGGGACGAGCCTCACGAGCAGTACTTC. The encoded protein is CASSLRPRDEPHEQYF.